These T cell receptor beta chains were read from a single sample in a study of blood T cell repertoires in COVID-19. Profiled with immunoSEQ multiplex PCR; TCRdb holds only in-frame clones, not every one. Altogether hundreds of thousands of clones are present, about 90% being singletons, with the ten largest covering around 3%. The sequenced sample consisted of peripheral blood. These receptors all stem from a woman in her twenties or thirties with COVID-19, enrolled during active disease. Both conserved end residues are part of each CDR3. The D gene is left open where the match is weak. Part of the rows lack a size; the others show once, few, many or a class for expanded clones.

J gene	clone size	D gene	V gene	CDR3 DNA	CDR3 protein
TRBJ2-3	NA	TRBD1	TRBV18	TGTGCCAGCTCACCACCGGGGACAGGGAGGCCAGATACGCAGTATTTT	CASSPPGTGRPDTQYF
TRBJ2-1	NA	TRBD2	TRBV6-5	TGTGCCAGCAGTCCGACTAGCGGGAGGGGGAATGAGCAGTTCTTC	CASSPTSGRGNEQFF
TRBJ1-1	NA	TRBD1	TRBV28	TGTGCCAGCAGGTCGGACAGGGGTTATGGGGACACTGAAGCTTTCTTT	CASRSDRGYGDTEAFF
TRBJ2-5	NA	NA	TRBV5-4	TGTGCCAGCAGCTTGTCTAGCAATGGCGCAGAGACCCAGTACTTC	CASSLSSNGAETQYF
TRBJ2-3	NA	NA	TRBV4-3	TGCGCCAGCAGCCAAGATGGGGCCAGCACAGATACGCAGTATTTT	CASSQDGASTDTQYF
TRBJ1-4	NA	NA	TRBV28	TGTGCCAGCAGTTTAACCGGGAGGGGCGAAAAACTGTTTTTT	CASSLTGRGEKLFF
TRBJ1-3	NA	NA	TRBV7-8	TGTGCCAGCAGCTTAGATCGACGGGACACCATATATTTT	CASSLDRRDTIYF
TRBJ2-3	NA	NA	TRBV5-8	TGTGCCAGCAGCCGAGGAACGCAAGGAGATACGCAGTATTTT	CASSRGTQGDTQYF
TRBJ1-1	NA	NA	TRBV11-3	TGTGCCAGCAGCTTAGATCAGAGGGCTGAAGCTTTCTTT	CASSLDQRAEAFF
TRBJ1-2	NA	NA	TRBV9	TGTGCCAGCAGCCCGTCGGGGGGGTATGGCTACACCTTC	CASSPSGGYGYTF
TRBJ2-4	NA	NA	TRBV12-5	TGTGCTAGTGGTTTGTCACAGGGATCGGGATTAACCAAAAACATTCAGTACTTC	CASGLSQGSGLTKNIQYF
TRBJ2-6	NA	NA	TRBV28	TGTGCCAGCAGTAGGACAGCCTCTGGGGCCAACGTCCTGACTTTC	CASSRTASGANVLTF
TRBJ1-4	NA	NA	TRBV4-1	TGCGCCAGCAGCCAAGATCTGGGGGCTGGTGAAAAACTGTTTTTT	CASSQDLGAGEKLFF
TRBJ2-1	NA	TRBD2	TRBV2	TGTGCCAGCGGACTAGCGGGAGGGCCTGGGAATGAGCAGTTCTTC	CASGLAGGPGNEQFF
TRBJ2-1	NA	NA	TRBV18	TGTGCCAGCTCACCCGGGAGACCTTCCTACAATGAGCAGTTCTTC	CASSPGRPSYNEQFF
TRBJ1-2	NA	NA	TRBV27	TGTGCCAGTCAAAACGGGGAGGGTCTTGGCTACACCTTC	CASQNGEGLGYTF
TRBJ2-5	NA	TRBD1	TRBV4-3	TGCGCCAGCAGCCAATGGACAGGGGGCACGGGGACCCAGTACTTC	CASSQWTGGTGTQYF
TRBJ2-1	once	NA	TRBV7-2	TGTGCCAGCAGCCCCAGGGGTAGCCCCTACAATGAGCAGTTCTTC	CASSPRGSPYNEQFF
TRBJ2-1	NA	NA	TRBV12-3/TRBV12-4	TGTGCCAGCAGTCCAGGGGCCACTGAGCAGTTCTTC	CASSPGATEQFF
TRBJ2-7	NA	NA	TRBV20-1	TGCAGTGCTTATAACTACGAGCAGTACTTC	CSAYNYEQYF
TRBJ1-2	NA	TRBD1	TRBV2	TGTGCCAGCTCGCGGGACAGGAGCTATGGCTACACCTTC	CASSRDRSYGYTF
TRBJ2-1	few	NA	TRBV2	TGTGCCGGCTCGGGGGAGTGGGGTGAGCAGTTCTTC	CAGSGEWGEQFF
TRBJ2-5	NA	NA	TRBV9	TGTGCCAGCAGCGTAGCTCGAGAGGAGACCCAGTACTTC	CASSVAREETQYF
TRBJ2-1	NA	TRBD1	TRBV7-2	TGTGCCAGCAGGCTGACAGGGACCTCCTACAATGAGCAGTTCTTC	CASRLTGTSYNEQFF
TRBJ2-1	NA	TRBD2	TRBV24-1	TGTGCCACCAGTGATTTGGGGCGGGAGTCATCCAGGAATGAGCAGTTCTTC	CATSDLGRESSRNEQFF
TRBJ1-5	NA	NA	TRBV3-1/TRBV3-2	TGTGCCAGCAGCCAGAAGGGGAGCAATCAGCCCCAGCATTTT	CASSQKGSNQPQHF
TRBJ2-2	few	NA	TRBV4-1	TGCGCCAGCAGCCTGATGCCGGGCGGGGAGCTGTTTTTT	CASSLMPGGELFF
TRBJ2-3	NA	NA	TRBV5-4	TGTGCCAGCAGCCGCTCAGGGCTATTCACGCAGTATTTT	CASSRSGLFTQYF
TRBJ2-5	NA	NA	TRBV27	TGTGCCAGCAGTCCCCAACGGCCCAGGAATGGGGAGACCCAGTACTTC	CASSPQRPRNGETQYF